Listed below are T cell receptor beta chains from one sample, sequenced in a study of CD8 T cells in ankylosing spondylitis. TCRdb called the 5' RACE reads again in MiXCR, with one record for every CDR3 protein. This sample has some 130,000 distinct CDR3 sequences, with about 10% found just once. Sequenced input: blood, either unsorted or a sorted T cell fraction (not recorded which). Receptor source: a female donor with ankylosing spondylitis or in good health (not recorded which). Each CDR3 is given without its conserved first and last residue. The order of the fields is J gene, V gene, CDR3 protein.

J gene: TRBJ1-4; V gene: TRBV7-8; CDR3 protein: ASSLVQGDEKLF
J gene: TRBJ2-6; V gene: TRBV7-8; CDR3 protein: ASPGSGANVLT
J gene: TRBJ2-1; V gene: TRBV5-1; CDR3 protein: ASSFPAGTLSFYNEQF
J gene: TRBJ2-5; V gene: TRBV12-3/TRBV12-4; CDR3 protein: ASSLLSGSWETQY
J gene: TRBJ1-4; V gene: TRBV20-1; CDR3 protein: SAEAGREEKLF
J gene: TRBJ2-1; V gene: TRBV25-1; CDR3 protein: ASRPSGGNEQF
J gene: TRBJ1-1; V gene: TRBV7-9; CDR3 protein: ASSLMDRVRILGEAF
J gene: TRBJ1-1; V gene: TRBV5-1; CDR3 protein: ASSLGQTSNTEAF
J gene: TRBJ2-1; V gene: TRBV18; CDR3 protein: ASSPNNNEQF
J gene: TRBJ2-1; V gene: TRBV12-2; CDR3 protein: ASRLGFLGLAPYNEQF
J gene: TRBJ2-3; V gene: TRBV19; CDR3 protein: ASSVPGQGVSDTQY
J gene: TRBJ2-2; V gene: TRBV28; CDR3 protein: ASGETGVAGELF
J gene: TRBJ1-1; V gene: TRBV29-1; CDR3 protein: SVDQGGNTEAF
J gene: TRBJ2-2; V gene: TRBV7-9; CDR3 protein: ASSFGPRGMNTGELF
J gene: TRBJ2-3; V gene: TRBV28; CDR3 protein: ASNLSTDTQY
J gene: TRBJ1-2; V gene: TRBV20-1; CDR3 protein: SARESGGSSYGYT
J gene: TRBJ2-1; V gene: TRBV6-2/TRBV6-3; CDR3 protein: ASSPWNEQF
J gene: TRBJ1-6; V gene: TRBV5-6; CDR3 protein: ASSPGFSYNSPLH
J gene: TRBJ1-6; V gene: TRBV5-1; CDR3 protein: ASSQGQINSPLH
J gene: TRBJ2-7; V gene: TRBV12-3/TRBV12-4; CDR3 protein: ASSLTSGSEQY
J gene: TRBJ2-1; V gene: TRBV7-6; CDR3 protein: ASSLSWDGNEQF
J gene: TRBJ1-1; V gene: TRBV12-3/TRBV12-4; CDR3 protein: ASSSRQGATEAF
J gene: TRBJ2-7; V gene: TRBV19; CDR3 protein: ASRGSSYEQY
J gene: TRBJ2-3; V gene: TRBV20-1; CDR3 protein: SAELSGTDTQY
J gene: TRBJ1-6; V gene: TRBV5-1; CDR3 protein: ASSSPSTAGNSPLH
J gene: TRBJ2-1; V gene: TRBV29-1; CDR3 protein: SVTPSGGPLNEQF
J gene: TRBJ1-4; V gene: TRBV6-5; CDR3 protein: ASSYEGKLF
J gene: TRBJ2-5; V gene: TRBV13; CDR3 protein: ASSLRQRETQY
J gene: TRBJ2-3; V gene: TRBV28; CDR3 protein: ASSLALAGSSTDTQY
J gene: TRBJ1-5; V gene: TRBV7-9; CDR3 protein: ASSLGQGHQPQH
J gene: TRBJ2-5; V gene: TRBV29-1; CDR3 protein: KLGHLAVETQY
J gene: TRBJ1-6; V gene: TRBV10-3; CDR3 protein: AIKSTGFSSPLH
J gene: TRBJ1-5; V gene: TRBV3-1; CDR3 protein: ASSQVGQPQH
J gene: TRBJ2-2; V gene: TRBV21-1; CDR3 protein: ASKEAELNTGELF
J gene: TRBJ2-5; V gene: TRBV5-4; CDR3 protein: ASSTAGEETQY
J gene: TRBJ1-4; V gene: TRBV5-1; CDR3 protein: ASSLGGEKLF
J gene: TRBJ2-4; V gene: TRBV28; CDR3 protein: ASSLVHPSIKNIQY
J gene: TRBJ2-5; V gene: TRBV7-9; CDR3 protein: ASSLTPEKTQY